The 29 T cell receptor beta chains listed next were all sequenced from one sample in a study of shared clonotypes between healthy human individuals (dated by TCRdb to the early 2020s). The library was obtained by the immunoSEQ multiplex PCR assay. TCRdb took this table from immuneACCESS and kept in-frame rearrangements with V and J called. Such tables lack part of the clones; where checked against another copy, unresolved V genes explain under half of the gap, and the rest is unexplained. This sample is represented by around 2.1 million clones; roughly 95% of them were singletons. The ten biggest clones cover roughly 0.13% of the sample. Specimen: naive CD4+ T cells sorted from blood. Taken with the paper, the label for cell subset or site translates to: CD45RA+ positively selected. All receptors derive from a man aged 18 to 30 in good health.

The rearrangement links TRBV4-3 to TRBJ2-7, with TRBD1 as a possible D gene (6 bases). The V and J ends lost 8 bases and 2 bases respectively, with 16 bases between them. Germline V gene sequence: CDR1 LGHNA, CDR2 YSLEER. CDR3 length: 14 amino acids. CDR3 loop: CASLGAGDPYEQYF. CDR3 DNA: TGCGCCAGCCTTGGCGCAGGGGATCCCTACGAGCAGTACTTC.

This chain joins TRBV7-9 and TRBJ2-5; 7 bases match TRBD2. V trimming: 4 bases; J trimming: 4 bases; junction bases outside the gene matches: 12. The CDR3 extends over 16 amino acids. Germline assignment: CDR1 SEHNR and CDR2 FQNEAQ (reference sequence). The CDR3 loop is CASSSLAGEAGETQYF. The CDR3 DNA reads as TGTGCCAGCAGCTCCCTTGCGGGGGAGGCGGGAGAGACCCAGTACTTC.

The J gene is TRBJ1-4, the V gene TRBV6-5; D not certain. The length of the CDR3 is 15 residues. Germline loops: CDR1 MNHEY, CDR2 SVGAGI. The V end lost 5 bases, the J end lost 3 bases, and 13 bases lay between the germline ends. This chain's CDR3 is CASSTRGGANEKLFF. The DNA for the CDR3 is TGTGCCAGCAGTACACGTGGTGGAGCTAATGAAAAACTGTTTTTT.

CDR3 nucleotides: TGTGCCAGCAGCCCCCGGACAGACGACAATGAGCAGTTCTTC. It specifies CASSPRTDDNEQFF. This chain joins TRBV11-3 and TRBJ2-1, with D perhaps matching TRBD1 (6 bases). The V end was cut by 5 bases, the J end by 5 bases, with 13 bases between. CDR3 size: 14 residues. In germline, CDR1 is SGHNT, CDR2 YENEEA.

The CDR3 sequence is CASSYGRASGSHEQYF. The CDR3 DNA reads TGTGCCAGCAGCTATGGACGGGCTAGCGGGAGCCACGAGCAGTACTTC. V and J are TRBV13 and TRBJ2-7; TRBD2 matches 10 bases. Germline V gives CDR1 PRHDT, CDR2 FYEKMQ (reference sequence). V lost 4 bases to trimming and J lost 5 bases; unmatched junction nucleotides: 11. The CDR3 covers 16 residues.

V gene TRBV29-1 combines with J gene TRBJ1-2; the match to TRBD1 covers 8 bases. V dropped 4 bases and J dropped 4; count of bases not matched to a gene: 5. The CDR3 contains 13 residues. Germline CDR1 SQVTM, CDR2 ANQGSEA. As DNA, the CDR3 is TGCAGCGTTGCGACAGGGGACGGCTATGGCTACACCTTC. Its translation: CSVATGDGYGYTF.

The CDR3 protein is CASSYPGEAFF. CDR3 nucleotides: TGTGCCAGCAGTTACCCGGGAGAAGCTTTCTTT. J is TRBJ1-1 and V is TRBV6-6; D uncertain. The CDR3 extends over 11 amino acids. V was cut by 2 bases and J by 8 bases, with 6 bases left in between. Germline V gene data show CDR1 as MNHNY and CDR2 as SVGAGI (reference sequence).

The rearrangement uses TRBV2 and TRBJ2-7; D unclear. The CDR3 is 12 amino acids. Germline values: CDR1 SNHLY, CDR2 FYNNEI. V was cut by 4 bases and J by 3 bases, with 7 bases left in between. CDR3 sequence: CASSGAHYEQYF. As DNA, the CDR3 is TGTGCCAGCAGTGGGGCTCACTACGAGCAGTACTTC.

The chain carries TRBV28 and TRBJ1-2, with unresolved D. V lost 6 bases and J 2 bases, leaving 19 bases between the germline ends. The CDR3 runs to 16 residues. Germline CDR1 MDHEN, CDR2 SYDVKM. CDR3 residues: CASSTGSRVSNYGYTF. CDR3 sequence (DNA): TGTGCCAGCAGCACGGGATCGAGAGTCTCGAACTATGGCTACACCTTC.

The chain has TRBV9 and TRBJ1-2; D unclear. CDR3 length: 15 amino acids. V was clipped by 3 bases and J by 7 bases, with 19 bases between them. Germline V CDR1 and CDR2: SGDLS, YYNGEE. CDR3 region: CASSGGAGHKGGYTF. Written as DNA, the CDR3 is TGTGCCAGCAGCGGAGGAGCGGGCCATAAAGGTGGCTACACCTTC. Drawing the rest from reference TRBV9 and TRBJ1-2, the complete variable domain is DSGVTQTPKHLITATGQRVTLRCSPRSGDLSVYWYQQSLDQGLQFLIQYYNGEERAKGNILERFSAQQFPDLHSELNLSSLELGDSALYFCASSGGAGHKGGYTFGSGTRLTVV.

This clone was counted a single time. This chain uses TRBV5-1 with TRBJ2-7, with TRBD2 identical over 7 bases. The J segment lost 3 bases and the V segment lost 4 bases, leaving 1 base of the junction unmatched. The CDR3 sequence is 12 residues long. Germline loops: CDR1 SGHRS, CDR2 YFSETQ. The CDR3 spells CASSRDYYEQYF. CDR3 nucleotide sequence: TGCGCCAGCAGCAGGGACTACTACGAGCAGTACTTC.

The rearrangement links TRBV30 to TRBJ1-6, with unresolved D. Looked up from germline, CDR1 is GTSNPN and CDR2 is SVGIG (reference sequence). The CDR3 runs 11 residues. Deletions cut 4 bases from V and 15 bases from J, with 13 bases between. The CDR3 is CAWMRSSDLHF. Here the CDR3 DNA reads TGTGCCTGGATGAGGTCATCGGACCTCCACTTT.

The V call is TRBV7-9, the J call TRBJ1-3; D call uncertain. Germline V CDR1 and CDR2: SEHNR, FQNEAQ (reference sequence). V was clipped by 0 bases and J by 4 bases, with 13 bases between them. The CDR3 spans 16 residues. CDR3 nucleotides: TGTGCCAGCAGCTTAGCGCCAGATTTTACGGGAAACACCATATATTTT. Amino acids: CASSLAPDFTGNTIYF. The full variable domain, in which reference TRBV7-9 and TRBJ1-3 provide the parts outside the CDR3, is DTGVSQNPRHKITKRGQNVTFRCDPISEHNRLYWYRQTLGQGPEFLTYFQNEAQLEKSRLLSDRFSAERPKGSFSTLEIQRTEQGDSAMYLCASSLAPDFTGNTIYFGEGSWLTVV.

On this clone itself: The sample contains more than one DNA sequence encoding this CDR3. The chain has TRBV2 and TRBJ2-1, with 13 bases aligning to TRBD2. The germline gives CDR1 SNHLY, CDR2 FYNNEI. Trimming at V came to 4 bases and at J to 12 bases, leaving 0 bases not matched to a gene. This CDR3 contains 12 residues. CDR3 in DNA: TGTGCCAGCAGTGGACTAGCGGGGGGGCAGTTCTTC. This translates into CASSGLAGGQFF.

This chain joins TRBV7-6 and TRBJ2-7; D perhaps matches TRBD2 (6 bases). Germline CDR1 SGHVS, CDR2 FNYEAQ. The V end lost 5 bases, the J end lost 5 bases, and 19 bases lay between the germline ends. This CDR3 is built from 15 residues. The CDR3 loop is CASSPLGGGAHEQYF. The CDR3 bases are TGTGCCAGCAGCCCCTTAGGAGGAGGGGCCCACGAGCAGTACTTC. The full variable domain, in which reference TRBV7-6 and TRBJ2-7 provide the parts outside the CDR3, is GAGVSQSPRYKVTKRGQDVALRCDPISGHVSLYWYRQALGQGPEFLTYFNYEAQQDKSGLPNDRFSAERPEGSISTLTIQRTEQRDSAMYRCASSPLGGGAHEQYFGPGTRLTVT.

V gene TRBV10-1 combines with J gene TRBJ2-1; D is ambiguous. Trimming took off 4 bases at V and 4 bases at J, with 14 bases between the two ends. The germline V gene has CDR1 WNHNN and CDR2 SYGVQD (reference sequence). The CDR3 covers 15 residues. DNA for the CDR3: TGCGCCAGCAGTGGACCCAGTAGTGATTACAATGAGCAGTTCTTC. This gives the protein CASSGPSSDYNEQFF.

The V call is TRBV18, the J call TRBJ2-7, with 7 bases aligning to TRBD1. The CDR3 covers 14 residues. Germline V gene sequence: CDR1 KGHSH, CDR2 LQKENI. The J segment lost 0 bases and the V segment lost 5 bases, leaving 4 bases of the junction unmatched. This CDR3 is CASSNDRVSYEQYF. CDR3 DNA: TGTGCCAGCTCAAACGACAGGGTCTCCTACGAGCAGTACTTC.

This clone was seen just once. V usage is TRBV10-3 and J usage is TRBJ2-2; D is perhaps TRBD1 (5 bases). Trimming pared 0 bases from V and 2 bases from J, leaving 10 bases between. This CDR3 is built from 16 residues. Germline assignment: CDR1 ENHRY and CDR2 SYGVKD. CDR3 in amino acids: CAISESGRTNTGELFF. CDR3 nucleotides: TGTGCCATCAGTGAGTCTGGCCGGACAAACACCGGGGAGCTGTTTTTT.

The chain joins TRBV6-1 to TRBJ2-7; the match to TRBD1 covers 10 bases. V shed 5 bases, J shed 4 bases, and the junction held 8 bases outside the gene matches. Germline CDR1 reads MNHNS; CDR2 reads SASEGT. This CDR3 is 15 amino acids long. In DNA form, the CDR3 reads TGTGCCAGCAGTAGATCCGGGACAGGGGTATACGAGCAGTACTTC. Its translation is CASSRSGTGVYEQYF.

This clone was observed once. This chain connects TRBV10-1 to TRBJ2-2, with TRBD2 matching over 13 bases. CDR1 is WNHNN, CDR2 SYGVQD, per germline (reference sequence). This CDR3 spans 18 amino acids. V was clipped by 5 bases and J by 4 bases; unmatched bases: 10. This CDR3 is CASSLGLAGAEGTGELFF. Here the CDR3 DNA reads TGCGCCAGCAGTCTTGGACTAGCGGGAGCTGAAGGCACCGGGGAGCTGTTTTTT.

V and J are TRBV4-1 and TRBJ2-7; D is undetermined. The V end was cut by 1 base, the J end by 5 bases, with 18 bases between. The CDR3 spans 16 residues. CDR1 MGHRA and CDR2 YSYEKL come from the germline V gene. CDR3 in DNA: TGCGCCAGCAGCCAAGTAAGGATCTTTGGCGCCCACGAGCAGTACTTC. Translation: CASSQVRIFGAHEQYF.

This chain links TRBV5-1 with TRBJ1-5; TRBD1 might be the D (5 bases). This CDR3 has 15 residues. V lost 5 bases and J 0 bases, leaving 12 bases between the germline ends. Germline values: CDR1 SGHRS, CDR2 YFSETQ. This CDR3 reads CASSLQGFSNQPQHF. As DNA, the CDR3 is TGCGCCAGCAGTCTTCAGGGATTTAGCAATCAGCCCCAGCATTTT.

The rearrangement links TRBV27 to TRBJ1-5; no clear D gene. Per germline, CDR1 MNHEY and CDR2 SMNVEV (reference sequence). The CDR3 runs 15 residues. V gave up 1 base and J gave up 2 bases, with 9 bases separating them. The CDR3 DNA reads TGTGCCAGCAGTTTATTCTCGGGTGGCAATCAGCCCCAGCATTTT. Protein product: CASSLFSGGNQPQHF.

The CDR3, as DNA: TGCAGTGCTAGAAGGGGACACGAGCAGTACTTC. Its protein product is CSARRGHEQYF. This rearrangement joins TRBV20-1 to TRBJ2-7; D may match TRBD1 or TRBD2 (5 bases each). The germline CDR1 and CDR2 sequences are DFQATT and SNEGSKA (reference sequence). The CDR3 spans 11 residues. V dropped 2 bases and J dropped 5 bases, with 7 bases sitting between them.

The CDR3 is CASRSPAGGEQFF. The CDR3 coding sequence is TGCGCCAGCAGGAGCCCCGCCGGTGGTGAGCAGTTCTTC. The chain combines TRBV5-1 with TRBJ2-1; D ambiguous. CDR1 and CDR2 from the germline V gene are SGHRS and YFSETQ. Trimming took off 5 bases at V and 9 bases at J, with 15 bases between the two ends. The length of the CDR3 is 13 residues.

The J gene is TRBJ2-1, the V gene TRBV21-1; the table's D gene call, TRBD2, was not cross checked with the DNA. TRBV21-1 is listed as a pseudogene. The CDR3 totals 12 residues. The CDR3 bases are TGTGCCAGGGGACTAGCGGGTTATGAGCAGTTCTTC. This translates into CARGLAGYEQFF.

The rearrangement joins TRBV19 to TRBJ2-6; D might be TRBD1 or TRBD2, each matching 5 bases. Germline lookup yields CDR1 LNHDA and CDR2 SQIVND (reference sequence). V dropped 3 bases and J dropped 0 bases, with 12 bases sitting between them. CDR3 size: 17 residues. CDR3 nucleotides: TGTGCCAGTAGTATGGGACGGATGAGCTCTGGGGCCAACGTCCTGACTTTC. This encodes CASSMGRMSSGANVLTF.

V usage is TRBV7-2 and J usage is TRBJ1-2; the D gene is possibly TRBD1 (5 bases). CDR3 size: 17 residues. Germline V gene lookup returns CDR1 SGHTA and CDR2 FQGNSA. V was cut by 5 bases and J by 4 bases, with 23 bases left in between. The CDR3 coding sequence is TGTGCCAGCAGCGTTAGGTCGGCCGAGGGGCAGCCCTATGGCTACACCTTC. Protein: CASSVRSAEGQPYGYTF.

J is TRBJ1-1 and V is TRBV10-3; TRBD1 aligns across 7 bases. Germline values: CDR1 ENHRY, CDR2 SYGVKD. J was trimmed by 8 bases and V by 2 bases; bases with no gene match: 8. The CDR3 totals 14 residues. The CDR3 DNA follows: TGTGCCATCAGTGAGCCCGGGACAGCTCCAGAAGCTTTCTTT. This sequence encodes CAISEPGTAPEAFF.